This T cell receptor (beta chain) was profiled in a study of beta chain features in type 1 diabetes. This clone was counted only a few times. The investigators reverse transcribed all of the isolated RNA, so they sequenced expressed TCRB transcripts. TCRdb's copy holds only in-frame clones and misses some; the assay was immunoSEQ multiplex PCR. Of 200,000 to 250,000 clones listed, about 11% are singletons. V lost 5 bases to trimming and J lost 1 base; unmatched junction nucleotides: 9. The CDR3 length is 18 residues. Germline V gives CDR1 SEHNR, CDR2 FQNEAQ (reference sequence). Sequenced sample: central memory CD4+ T cells from blood. The J gene is TRBJ2-6, the V gene TRBV7-9; the match to TRBD1 covers 9 bases. The sequence was obtained from a man aged 18-30 years in good health. This chain's CDR3 is CASSARDRVLSGANVLTF. The CDR3 DNA follows: TGTGCCAGCAGCGCTCGGGACAGGGTGCTGTCTGGGGCCAACGTCCTGACTTTC.